The sequence of this T cell receptor beta chain was determined in a study of shared clonotypes between healthy human individuals. General study findings and limits: In contrast to clonotypes shared by all four donors, non-shared clonotypes had lower generation probabilities. Blood was the only sampled material, and tissue repertoires likely differ.

A remark on this clone: Its matching antigen is unknown.

The V end was cut by 0 bases, the J end by 1 base, with 13 bases between. The CDR3 is 16 residues long. The germline CDR1 and CDR2 sequences are SGHAT and FQNNGV. TCRdb's table, derived via immunoSEQ multiplex PCR, lists solely in-frame clones and lacks some. Of approximately 330,000 clones listed, more than 60% are singletons. The V gene is TRBV11-2, the J gene TRBJ2-7; possible D gene TRBD2, 5 bases. The specimen sequenced was memory CD4+ T cells sorted from blood. Subset here: CD45RA-negative fraction. This TCR was sampled from a man aged 30 to 45 in good health. The CDR3 bases are TGTGCCAGCAGCTTAGATCTCCCAACTAGGTCCTACGAGCAGTACTTC. This encodes CASSLDLPTRSYEQYF.